Following are 4 T cell receptor beta chains from one sample sequenced in a study of shared clonotypes between healthy human individuals. TCRdb's table, derived via immunoSEQ multiplex PCR, lists solely in-frame clones and lacks some. The sample lists 2 million to 3 million clones, just over 90% occurring once. Material: naive CD4+ T cells sorted from blood. The subset is: CD45RA+ positively selected. The receptors originated from a man in his late teens or twenties in good health.

The chain combines TRBV6-1 with TRBJ1-4, with 7 nucleotides matching TRBD1. The ends lost 5 bases at V and 5 bases at J; junction bases unmatched: 8. The CDR3 is made up of 15 amino acids. Germline lookup yields CDR1 MNHNS and CDR2 SASEGT. CDR3 amino acids: CASSSAPGQNEKLFF. CDR3 nucleotide sequence: TGTGCCAGCAGTTCCGCTCCGGGACAGAATGAAAAACTGTTTTTT.

The rearrangement links TRBV5-1 to TRBJ1-6, with D perhaps TRBD1 (6 bases). Germline lookup yields CDR1 SGHRS and CDR2 YFSETQ. The CDR3 spans 14 residues. The ends were cut back, 1 base at V and 5 bases at J, with 7 bases in the middle. The CDR3 DNA follows: TGCGCCAGCAGCTTGACAGGGAATAATTCACCCCTCCACTTT. Translation gives CASSLTGNNSPLHF.

This sequence joins TRBV2 and TRBJ2-7; D is unclear. The CDR3 has 12 residues. V was clipped by 6 bases and J by 8 bases, with 14 bases between them. The germline V gene encodes CDR1 SNHLY and CDR2 FYNNEI. The CDR3, as DNA: TGTGCCAGCAGCCCACCAGCCTCCCAGCAGTACTTC. Protein product: CASSPPASQQYF.

This clone has just a few counts. This sequence joins TRBV19 and TRBJ1-1; no reliable D call. The CDR3 consists of 12 residues. Germline CDR1 LNHDA, CDR2 SQIVND (reference sequence). Trimming left V 7 bases short and J 0 bases short, with 6 bases between. CDR3 DNA: TGTGCCAGTAACCGCATGAACACTGAAGCTTTCTTT. Residues: CASNRMNTEAFF.